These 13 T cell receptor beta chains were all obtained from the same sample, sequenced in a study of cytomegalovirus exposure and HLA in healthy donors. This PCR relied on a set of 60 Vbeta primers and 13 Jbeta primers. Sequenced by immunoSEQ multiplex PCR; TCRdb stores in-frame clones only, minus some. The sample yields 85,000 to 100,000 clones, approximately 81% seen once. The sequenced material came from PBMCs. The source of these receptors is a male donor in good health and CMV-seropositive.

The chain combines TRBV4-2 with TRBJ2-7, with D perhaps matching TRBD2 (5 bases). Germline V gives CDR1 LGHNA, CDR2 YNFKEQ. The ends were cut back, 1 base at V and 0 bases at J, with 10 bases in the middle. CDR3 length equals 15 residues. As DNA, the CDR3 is TGTGCCAGCAGCCAAGTCCCCACTAGCTCCTACGAGCAGTACTTC. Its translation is CASSQVPTSSYEQYF.

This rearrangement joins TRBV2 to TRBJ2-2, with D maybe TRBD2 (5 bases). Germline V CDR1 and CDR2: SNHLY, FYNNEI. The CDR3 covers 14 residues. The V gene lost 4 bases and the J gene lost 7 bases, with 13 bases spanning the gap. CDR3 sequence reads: CASSGGEGFGELFF. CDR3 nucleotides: TGTGCCAGCAGTGGGGGAGAGGGCTTCGGGGAGCTGTTTTTT.

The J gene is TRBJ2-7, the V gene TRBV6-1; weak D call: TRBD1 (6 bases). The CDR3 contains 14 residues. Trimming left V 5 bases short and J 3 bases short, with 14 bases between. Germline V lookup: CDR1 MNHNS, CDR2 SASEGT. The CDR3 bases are TGTGCCAGCAGTATACAGGGACAACGCTACGAGCAGTACTTC. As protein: CASSIQGQRYEQYF.

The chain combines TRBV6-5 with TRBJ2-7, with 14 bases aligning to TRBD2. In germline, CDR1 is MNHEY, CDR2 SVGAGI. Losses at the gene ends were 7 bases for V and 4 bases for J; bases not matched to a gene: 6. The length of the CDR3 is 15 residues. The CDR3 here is CASTQTSGGAYEQYF. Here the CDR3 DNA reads TGTGCCAGCACCCAGACTAGCGGGGGGGCGTACGAGCAGTACTTC.

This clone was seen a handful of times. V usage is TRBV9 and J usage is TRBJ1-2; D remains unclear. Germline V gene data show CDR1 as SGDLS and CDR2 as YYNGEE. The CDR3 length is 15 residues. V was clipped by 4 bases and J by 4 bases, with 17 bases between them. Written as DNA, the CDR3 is TGTGCCAGCAGCCCTATGGTTGGAGGCCTCTATGGCTACACCTTC. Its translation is CASSPMVGGLYGYTF.

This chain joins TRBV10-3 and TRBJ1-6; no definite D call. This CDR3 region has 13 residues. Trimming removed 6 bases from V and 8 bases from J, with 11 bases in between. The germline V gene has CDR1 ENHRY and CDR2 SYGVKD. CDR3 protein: CAIRSTSDSPLHF. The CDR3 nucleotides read TGTGCCATCAGGTCAACTTCGGATTCACCCCTCCACTTT.

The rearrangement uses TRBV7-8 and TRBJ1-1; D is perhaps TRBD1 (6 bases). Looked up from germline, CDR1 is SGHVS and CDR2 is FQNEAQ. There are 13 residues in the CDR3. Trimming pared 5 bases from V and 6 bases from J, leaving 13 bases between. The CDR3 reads CASSPGTLSEAFF. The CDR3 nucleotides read TGTGCCAGCAGCCCCGGGACACTGTCTGAAGCTTTCTTT.

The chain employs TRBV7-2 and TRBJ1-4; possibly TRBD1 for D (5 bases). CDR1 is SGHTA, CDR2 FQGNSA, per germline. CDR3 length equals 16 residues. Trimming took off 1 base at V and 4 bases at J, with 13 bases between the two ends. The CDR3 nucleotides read TGTGCCAGCAGCTTAGTTGGGGCAGCAAATAATGAAAAACTGTTTTTT. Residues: CASSLVGAANNEKLFF.

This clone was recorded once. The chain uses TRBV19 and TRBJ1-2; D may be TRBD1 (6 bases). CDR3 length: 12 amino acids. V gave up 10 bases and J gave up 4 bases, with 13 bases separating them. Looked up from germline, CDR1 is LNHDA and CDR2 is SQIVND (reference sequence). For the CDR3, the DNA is TGTGCCACCCAGGACAGCTCCTATGGCTACACCTTC. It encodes CATQDSSYGYTF.

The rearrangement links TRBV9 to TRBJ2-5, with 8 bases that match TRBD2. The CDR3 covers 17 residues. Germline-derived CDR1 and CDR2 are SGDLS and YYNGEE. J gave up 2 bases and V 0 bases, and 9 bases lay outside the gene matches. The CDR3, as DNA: TGTGCCAGCAGCGTAGCTACCGGCGGGGGGTCTCAAGAGACCCAGTACTTC. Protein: CASSVATGGGSQETQYF.

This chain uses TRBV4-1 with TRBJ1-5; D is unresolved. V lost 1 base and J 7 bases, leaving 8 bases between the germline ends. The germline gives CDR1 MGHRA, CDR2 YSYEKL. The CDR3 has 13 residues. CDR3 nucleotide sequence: TGCGCCAGCAGCCAAGTCACATCCCAGCCCCAGCATTTT. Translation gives CASSQVTSQPQHF.

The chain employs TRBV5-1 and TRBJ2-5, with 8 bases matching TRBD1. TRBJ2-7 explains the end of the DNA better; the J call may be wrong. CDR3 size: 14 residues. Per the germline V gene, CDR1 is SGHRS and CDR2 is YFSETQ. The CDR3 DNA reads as TGCGCCAGCAGCTGGACAGGGTCTAACTACGAGCAGTACTTC. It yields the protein CASSWTGSNYEQYF.

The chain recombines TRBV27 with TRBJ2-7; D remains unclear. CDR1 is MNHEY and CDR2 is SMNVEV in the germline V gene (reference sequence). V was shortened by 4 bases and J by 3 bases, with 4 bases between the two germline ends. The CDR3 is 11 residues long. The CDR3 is CASSYIYEQYF. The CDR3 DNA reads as TGTGCCAGCAGTTACATCTACGAGCAGTACTTC.